Each of the 9 T cell receptor beta chains below was sequenced from the same sample in a study of blood T cells in healthy people across ages (dated by TCRdb to the mid-2010s). The library was made by 5' RACE. The reads were generated on an Illumina HiSeq 2500. A second PCR of about 7 to 12 cycles was performed with a sample-barcoded 5' primer and a J-beta primer mix. The public reads were quality trimmed at Q25 with fastp and then assembled into clones with MiXCR by TCRdb, keeping productive beta chains. Rows with one shared CDR3 protein collapse into an entry with the most common genes and DNA. This sample lists some 710,000 distinct CDR3 sequences; 22% were detected once. The leading ten clones occupy about 22% of the sample. The specimen sequenced was blood. The receptors were sampled from an older man in good health.

J is TRBJ2-7 and V is TRBV7-2; TRBD2 matches 7 bases. The CDR3 length is 15 residues. Per germline, CDR1 SGHTA and CDR2 FQGNSA. V dropped 3 bases and J dropped 2; count of bases not matched to a gene: 7. The CDR3: CASSFSPAGAYEQYF. Here the CDR3 DNA reads TGTGCCAGCAGCTTTTCCCCGGCGGGGGCCTACGAGCAGTACTTC.

The gene calls are TRBV11-2 and TRBJ2-1; 11 bases are a match to TRBD2. Germline CDR1 reads SGHAT; CDR2 reads FQNNGV. The CDR3 runs to 17 residues. Trimming took 1 base from V and 7 from J; bases not matched to a gene: 9. Written as DNA, the CDR3 is TGTGCCAGCAGCTTAGCCGCTTTAGCGGGGGGGCGGAATGAGCAGTTCTTC. Amino acids: CASSLAALAGGRNEQFF.

A word on this clonotype: The junction departs from the called germline gene at one end, perhaps through a read error. This chain links TRBV30 with TRBJ2-1; possibly TRBD2 for D (5 bases). CDR3 length: 14 residues. Germline lookup yields CDR1 GTSNPN and CDR2 SVGIG (reference sequence). The CDR3 reads CARSGDGLGNEQFF. CDR3 in DNA: TGTGCCCGGAGTGGTGATGGACTTGGGAATGAGCAGTTCTTC.

This clonotype was observed a handful of times. The rearrangement joins TRBV18 to TRBJ2-1, with 8 positions matching TRBD2. Trimming removed 0 bases from V and 6 bases from J; junction bases left unmatched: 13. The V gene's germline CDR1 is KGHSH and CDR2 LQKENI. This CDR3 has 18 amino acids. Written as DNA, the CDR3 is TGTGCCAGCTCACCACCGAGTCGTAGCGGGAATAAGGGCAATGAGCAGTTCTTC. Translated: CASSPPSRSGNKGNEQFF.

To note about this clonotype: This likely comes from a read error, as the CDR3 has no conserved phenylalanine or tryptophan at its end. V usage is TRBV18 and J usage is TRBJ1-4; D remains unclear. Trimming pared 1 base from V and 0 bases from J, leaving 6 bases between. Per germline, CDR1 KGHSH and CDR2 LQKENI. The CDR3 loop spans 15 amino acids. CDR3 sequence: CASSPQPATNEKLFL. CDR3 coding DNA: TGTGCCAGCTCACCACAACCTGCAACTAATGAAAAACTGTTTTTA.

This clonotype was found a few times. The chain couples TRBV20-1 to TRBJ2-2; TRBD1 aligns across 9 bases. CDR1 DFQATT and CDR2 SNEGSKA come from the germline V gene (reference sequence). CDR3 size: 16 residues. V shed 3 bases, J shed 4 bases, and the junction held 9 bases outside the gene matches. For the CDR3, the DNA is TGCAGTGCTAGCTATCGGACAGGGGTGGGCACCGGGGAGCTGTTTTTT. It encodes CSASYRTGVGTGELFF.

This clonotype appeared a few times. This chain connects TRBV14 to TRBJ2-7; tentative D call: TRBD2 (5 bases). Gene TRBJ2-5 matches the end of the DNA better, so the J call may be wrong. CDR1 is SGHDN, CDR2 FVKESK, per germline. The CDR3 has 15 residues. The CDR3, as DNA: TGTGCCAGCAGCCAAGAAGCTAGCAGCCAAGAGACCCAGTACTTC. Translating gives CASSQEASSQETQYF.

Remarks on this clonotype: The conserved phenylalanine or tryptophan is not found at the CDR3 terminus, so this likely reflects a read error. The rearrangement joins TRBV29-1 to TRBJ1-4, with 7 bases matching TRBD1. Germline CDR1 SQVTM, CDR2 ANQGSEA. This CDR3 has 16 amino acids. Germline trimming cut 4 bases from V and 0 bases from J; bases unmatched to any gene: 8. CDR3 sequence: CSVAGAGGSTNEKLFS. The CDR3 region has the DNA TGCAGCGTTGCAGGTGCAGGGGGTTCAACTAATGAAAAACTGTTTTCT.

There are many counts of this clonotype. This chain uses TRBV7-7 with TRBJ2-1, with 8 bases identical to TRBD2. Looked up from germline, CDR1 is SSHAT and CDR2 is FNYEAQ (reference sequence). This CDR3 is 16 amino acids long. J was trimmed by 7 bases and V by 5 bases; bases with no gene match: 13. The CDR3 DNA follows: TGTGCCAGCAGCCGATCCGCCGGGACTAGTAAGAATGAGCAGTTCTTC. It codes for CASSRSAGTSKNEQFF.